What follows is one T cell receptor (beta chain) and its context. The data stem from a study of T cells in tumors and immune-related adverse events. TCRdb's table, derived via immunoSEQ multiplex PCR, lists solely in-frame clones and lacks some. The data contain more than 20,000 clones, about 90% of them singletons. The junction had 6 bases not matched to a gene; V was cut back by 5 bases and J by 3 bases. Germline V CDR1 and CDR2: SEHNR, FQNEAQ (reference sequence). This CDR3 contains 15 residues. The TCR comes from a female donor with metastatic renal cell carcinoma. The starting material was lymph node tissue, obtained from a patient treated with anti-PD-1 therapy. The chain employs TRBV7-9 and TRBJ1-3, with TRBD1 matching over 8 bases. As DNA, the CDR3 is TGTGCCAGCAGCCTTCAGGGGGCGATTGGAAACACCATATATTTT. Its translation is CASSLQGAIGNTIYF.